This T cell receptor beta chain was obtained from a study of cytomegalovirus exposure and HLA in healthy donors. Study background: A prior analysis found 117 million unique TCR beta sequences from roughly 180 million T cells.

As for the donors, each was a healthy bone marrow donor. Use of 60 Vbeta and 13 Jbeta primers characterized the PCR. Here immunoSEQ multiplex PCR was the method, and the copy in TCRdb shows in-frame clones only, minus some. Of roughly 150,000 clones in the sample, over 80% were seen once. Between the trimmed V and J ends, which lost 1 base and 0 bases, there was a span of 7 bases. CDR1 and CDR2 (germline): SEHNR, FQNEAQ (reference sequence). The CDR3 contains 15 residues. Turning to this clone: Its cognate antigen is unknown.

Findings and limits, study-wide: V- and J-gene trimming in TCR beta was tied to a missense DCLRE1C variant by an analysis performed later. Cytomegalovirus association was listed for 164 TCR beta chains.

The clonotype comes from a man aged 45-60 years in good health and CMV-seropositive. The sample was PBMCs. This chain joins TRBV7-9 and TRBJ1-3; no firm D call. The CDR3 DNA follows: TGTGCCAGCAGCTTAGTGGCCGTCTCTGGAAACACCATATATTTT. Translating gives CASSLVAVSGNTIYF.